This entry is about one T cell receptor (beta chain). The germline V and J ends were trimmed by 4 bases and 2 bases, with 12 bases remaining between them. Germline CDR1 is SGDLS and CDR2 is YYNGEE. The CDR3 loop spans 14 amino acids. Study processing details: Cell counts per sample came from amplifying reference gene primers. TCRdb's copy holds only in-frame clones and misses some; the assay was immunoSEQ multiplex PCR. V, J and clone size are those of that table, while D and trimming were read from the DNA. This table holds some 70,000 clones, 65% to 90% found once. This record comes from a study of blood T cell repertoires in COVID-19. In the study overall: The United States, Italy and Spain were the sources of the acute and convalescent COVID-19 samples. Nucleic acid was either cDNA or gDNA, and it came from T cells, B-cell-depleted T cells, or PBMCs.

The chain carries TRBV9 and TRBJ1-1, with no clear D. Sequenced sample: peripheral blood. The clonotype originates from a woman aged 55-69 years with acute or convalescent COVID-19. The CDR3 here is CASSPKLLNTEAFF. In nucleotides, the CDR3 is TGTGCCAGCAGCCCGAAGCTGCTAAACACTGAAGCTTTCTTT.